The 13 T cell receptor beta chains in this list originate from one sample, sequenced in a study of blood T cell repertoires in COVID-19. TCRdb's copy holds only in-frame clones and misses some; the assay was immunoSEQ multiplex PCR. The profile covers about half a million clones, with 80% to 90% appearing a single time and approximately 3.4% taken by the ten largest. The sample consisted of peripheral blood. Receptors originate from a human donor in a cohort sampled during active COVID-19.

The chain uses TRBV9 and TRBJ2-3, with TRBD2 identical over 11 bases. Per germline, CDR1 SGDLS and CDR2 YYNGEE. CDR3 length equals 19 residues. The V gene end was trimmed by 0 bases and the J gene end by 2 bases; junction bases not matched to a gene: 11. CDR3 protein: CASSVGLAGGLTTTDTQYF. The CDR3 DNA reads as TGTGCCAGCAGCGTAGGTCTAGCGGGAGGCCTAACTACCACAGATACGCAGTATTTT.

V and J are TRBV7-9 and TRBJ1-4; 9 bases match TRBD1. This CDR3 has 16 amino acids. V gave up 0 bases and J gave up 7 bases; unmatched junction bases: 6. Germline V gene sequence: CDR1 SEHNR, CDR2 FQNEAQ (reference sequence). The CDR3 DNA follows: TGTGCCAGCAGCTTAGCGCTGGGACAGGGAATTGAAAAACTGTTTTTT. The encoded protein is CASSLALGQGIEKLFF.

The J gene is TRBJ1-1, the V gene TRBV10-1; D remains ambiguous. Trimming stripped 2 bases from V and 0 bases from J, with 10 bases between. The CDR3 sequence is 15 residues long. Germline V gene data show CDR1 as WNHNN and CDR2 as SYGVQD (reference sequence). CDR3 in amino acids: CASSETSDLNTEAFF. The CDR3 DNA reads TGCGCCAGCAGTGAGACCTCAGATTTGAACACTGAAGCTTTCTTT.

As DNA, the CDR3 is TGCGCCAGCGGCGAGGGCAGCTTAGTTCAGTCCTACGAGCAGTACTTC. Translation gives CASGEGSLVQSYEQYF. The genes are TRBV5-1 and TRBJ2-7, with D tentatively TRBD2 (5 bases). CDR3 length: 16 residues. V was pared by 7 bases and J by 1 base, with 21 bases between. Germline assignment: CDR1 SGHRS and CDR2 YFSETQ.

This sequence joins TRBV5-8 and TRBJ1-1, with D perhaps matching TRBD1 (6 bases). CDR1 and CDR2 (germline): SGHTS, YDEGEE. The CDR3 has 14 residues. V was pared by 2 bases and J by 4 bases, with 12 bases between. This CDR3 reads CASSFLQGITEAFF. Here the CDR3 DNA reads TGTGCCAGCAGCTTCCTACAGGGAATCACTGAAGCTTTCTTT.

The chain is built from TRBV7-8 and TRBJ1-2, with a possible D match to TRBD1 (5 bases). V was pared by 4 bases and J by 4 bases, with 22 bases between. The CDR3 sequence is 17 residues long. Germline CDR1 and CDR2: SGHVS and FQNEAQ. The DNA of the CDR3 is TGTGCCAGCAGCTCCAGGGTTACGGGAAAGGGAGGCTATGGCTACACCTTC. The encoded protein is CASSSRVTGKGGYGYTF.

The rearrangement joins TRBV29-1 to TRBJ1-1, with TRBD1 as a possible D gene (5 bases). The CDR3 is made up of 12 amino acids. The V end lost 5 bases, the J end lost 1 base, and 8 bases lay between the germline ends. Germline V gene lookup returns CDR1 SQVTM and CDR2 ANQGSEA. The CDR3 loop reads CSVSRGNTEAFF. The DNA of the CDR3 is TGCAGCGTTTCAAGGGGGAACACTGAAGCTTTCTTT.

The chain links TRBV7-2 to TRBJ2-2, with TRBD2 matching 8 bases. The CDR3 extends over 15 amino acids. V trimming: 3 bases; J trimming: 1 base; junction bases outside the gene matches: 1. CDR1 and CDR2 from the germline V gene are SGHTA and FQGNSA. The chain's CDR3 is CASSFLAGNTGELFF. In DNA form, the CDR3 reads TGTGCCAGCAGCTTCCTAGCGGGGAACACCGGGGAGCTGTTTTTT.

This clone was observed once. The chain recombines TRBV6-6 with TRBJ2-3, with 8 bases identical to TRBD2. This CDR3 spans 15 amino acids. The junction had 5 bases not matched to a gene; V was cut back by 6 bases and J by 0 bases. Germline CDR1 reads MNHNY; CDR2 reads SVGAGI (reference sequence). The CDR3 sequence: CASRDSSGSTDTQYF. For the CDR3, the DNA is TGTGCCAGCAGGGATTCTAGCGGGAGCACAGATACGCAGTATTTT.

The V call is TRBV19, the J call TRBJ1-5, with TRBD1 matching 9 bases. The CDR3 covers 17 residues. Unmatched junction bases numbered 12, after V lost 4 bases and J lost 5 bases. The germline CDR1 and CDR2 sequences are LNHDA and SQIVND (reference sequence). CDR3 DNA: TGTGCCAGTAGTAGTCGGAGGGGACAGGGAGGGGATCAGCCCCAGCATTTT. This gives the protein CASSSRRGQGGDQPQHF.

The chain has TRBV7-2 and TRBJ2-3; D is perhaps TRBD2 (6 bases). V lost 1 base and J 1 base, leaving 9 bases between the germline ends. The CDR3 is 15 residues long. Germline V gene sequence: CDR1 SGHTA, CDR2 FQGNSA. Here the CDR3 reads CASSLGGVGTDTQYF. CDR3 in DNA: TGTGCCAGCAGCTTAGGGGGGGTAGGCACAGATACGCAGTATTTT.

This chain joins TRBV4-2 and TRBJ1-1, with a possible D match to TRBD1 (6 bases). CDR3 length equals 15 residues. Per the germline V gene, CDR1 is LGHNA and CDR2 is YNFKEQ. The germline V and J ends were trimmed by 4 bases and 4 bases, with 16 bases remaining between them. CDR3 in DNA: TGTGCCAGCAGCCTATACAGGGCCCAGGGCACTGAAGCTTTCTTT. It codes for CASSLYRAQGTEAFF.

The V call is TRBV3-1 (or the pseudogene TRBV3-2), the J call TRBJ1-2; weak D call: TRBD1 (5 bases). The CDR3 runs 16 residues. The V end was cut by 4 bases, the J end by 5 bases, with 20 bases between. Germline CDR1 is LGHDT and CDR2 is YNNKEL (reference sequence). CDR3 nucleotide sequence: TGTGCCAGCAGCCGTGGAGGGGCCGCTACACTTTATGGCTACACCTTC. This codes for CASSRGGAATLYGYTF.